These 17 T cell receptor beta chains were sequenced from one sample in a study of control samples from healthy donors and cancer patients. Sequencing was performed with immunoSEQ multiplex PCR; in TCRdb, only in-frame clones are kept and a portion is missing. The sample yields some 130,000 clones, under 95% seen once. The sample taken for sequencing was blood. These receptor sequences come from a man aged 18-30 years in good health.

This chain connects TRBV28 to TRBJ1-1; D is unclear. Germline V CDR1 and CDR2: MDHEN, SYDVKM. V lost 6 bases and J lost 4, with 15 bases in between. The CDR3 totals 14 residues. CDR3 loop: CASSRDPVPTEAFF. The CDR3 DNA reads TGTGCCAGCAGCAGAGACCCGGTCCCCACTGAAGCTTTCTTT.

This chain links TRBV6-1 with TRBJ1-2, with a weak D call TRBD1 (6 bases). CDR3 length: 15 residues. Germline CDR1 reads MNHNS; CDR2 reads SASEGT. The V end lost 2 bases, the J end lost 13 bases, and 23 bases lay between the germline ends. This CDR3 is CASSELPRMAGDTTF. The CDR3 coding sequence is TGTGCCAGCAGTGAATTGCCGCGTATGGCGGGGGACACCACCTTC.

CDR3 amino acids: CAISESAPGDNSPLHF. In DNA form, the CDR3 reads TGTGCCATCAGTGAGTCGGCCCCTGGAGATAATTCACCCCTCCACTTT. The J gene is TRBJ1-6, the V gene TRBV10-3; D is unclear. Germline loops: CDR1 ENHRY, CDR2 SYGVKD. Trimming removed 0 bases from V and 5 bases from J, with 11 bases in between. This CDR3 has 16 residues.

A note on this clone: A read error may account for a junction end that differs from germline. The chain has TRBV11-2 and TRBJ1-2; D perhaps matches TRBD1 (5 bases). The CDR3 totals 13 residues. Germline loops: CDR1 SGHAT, CDR2 FQNNGV. CDR3 residues: CASSSARWVGTFF. CDR3 bases: TGTGCCAGCAGCTCAGCGCGATGGGTGGGGACGTTCTTC.

This rearrangement joins TRBV4-2 to TRBJ1-1, with D uncertain. CDR1 is LGHNA, CDR2 YNFKEQ, per germline. V gave up 0 bases and J gave up 5 bases, with 16 bases separating them. The CDR3 is 16 amino acids. CDR3 sequence reads: CASSQDYGVSGTEAFF. The DNA for the CDR3 is TGTGCCAGCAGCCAAGACTATGGGGTGAGCGGAACTGAAGCTTTCTTT.

This clone has a single count. The gene calls are TRBV2 and TRBJ1-6; no clear D gene. This CDR3 contains 14 residues. CDR1 is SNHLY and CDR2 is FYNNEI in the germline V gene. Trimming cost V 2 bases and J 4 bases, with 6 bases left between them. The CDR3 is CASSESGYNSPLHF. CDR3 DNA: TGTGCCAGCAGTGAATCAGGTTATAATTCACCCCTCCACTTT.

The V call is TRBV11-2, the J call TRBJ1-2, with 8 bases aligning to TRBD1. The CDR3 length is 16 residues. The V gene end was trimmed by 4 bases and the J gene end by 0 bases; junction bases not matched to a gene: 7. From germline, CDR1 is SGHAT and CDR2 FQNNGV. CDR3 in DNA: TGTGCCAGCAGCTCAACCTCGGGACAGGCTAACTATGGCTACACCTTC. It codes for CASSSTSGQANYGYTF.

The CDR3 sequence is CAWSGGQGRSGAQYF. CDR3 in DNA: TGTGCCTGGAGTGGCGGACAGGGGAGATCGGGTGCCCAGTACTTC. The rearrangement links TRBV30 to TRBJ2-5, with 9 bases aligning to TRBD1. This CDR3 region has 15 residues. CDR1 is GTSNPN, CDR2 SVGIG, per germline (reference sequence). V shed 1 base and J 9 bases; nucleotides not matched to a gene: 12.

The genes are TRBV7-6 and TRBJ1-1; TRBD1 agrees at 8 bases. Trimming removed 5 bases from V and 1 base from J; junction bases left unmatched: 6. The germline gives CDR1 SGHVS, CDR2 FNYEAQ. This CDR3 has 15 amino acids. The CDR3, as DNA: TGTGCCAGCAGCCGACAGGGGTTCGCGAACACTGAAGCTTTCTTT. This translates into CASSRQGFANTEAFF.

V usage is TRBV2 and J usage is TRBJ2-7; D might be TRBD1 (6 bases). The germline V gene encodes CDR1 SNHLY and CDR2 FYNNEI. V gave up 5 bases and J gave up 4 bases, with 9 bases separating them. The CDR3 has 12 amino acids. The CDR3 loop is CASSRTEYEQYF. The CDR3 DNA reads TGTGCCAGCAGTCGGACAGAATACGAGCAGTACTTC.

This sequence joins TRBV27 and TRBJ1-2; D gene uncertain. Germline V gene sequence: CDR1 MNHEY, CDR2 SMNVEV (reference sequence). The CDR3 has 13 residues. V was shortened by 8 bases and J by 8 bases, with 18 bases between the two germline ends. CDR3 in amino acids: CASFSPGEFGYTF. The CDR3 nucleotides read TGTGCCAGCTTTTCCCCCGGGGAGTTCGGCTACACCTTC.

The chain carries TRBV7-3 and TRBJ2-7; 9 bases line up with TRBD2. Germline CDR1 and CDR2: SGHTA and FQGTGA. The CDR3 totals 15 residues. V lost 2 bases, J lost 5 bases, and 7 bases stayed unmatched. This CDR3 reads CASSLRPSGADEQYF. CDR3 in DNA: TGTGCCAGCAGCTTACGGCCTAGCGGGGCCGACGAGCAGTACTTC. The whole variable domain, remainder taken from reference TRBV7-3 and TRBJ2-7, is GAGVSQTPSNKVTEKGKYVELRCDPISGHTALYWYRQSLGQGPEFLIYFQGTGAADDSGLPNDRFFAVRPEGSVSTLKIQRTERGDSAVYLCASSLRPSGADEQYFGPGTRLTVT.

The V and J genes are TRBV19 and TRBJ2-1, with D tentatively TRBD2 (6 bases). Trimming removed 3 bases from V and 4 bases from J, with 10 bases in between. CDR1 and CDR2 from the germline V gene are LNHDA and SQIVND (reference sequence). This CDR3 region has 14 residues. CDR3 nucleotides: TGTGCCAGTAGTATGGGGGGTCCTTACAATGAGCAGTTCTTC. Translated: CASSMGGPYNEQFF.

In DNA form, the CDR3 reads TGTGCCAGCAGCGGGACTAGCGGGAGGGGACAAGGGGAGACCCAGTACTTC. Protein product: CASSGTSGRGQGETQYF. The J gene is TRBJ2-5, the V gene TRBV3-1 (or the pseudogene TRBV3-2); 16 nucleotides line up with TRBD2. The CDR3 covers 17 residues. V was clipped by 5 bases and J by 5 bases; unmatched bases: 8. Germline V gene data show CDR1 as LGHDT and CDR2 as YNNKEL (reference sequence).

This clone was recorded once. V usage is TRBV3-1 (or the pseudogene TRBV3-2) and J usage is TRBJ1-6; D unclear. With 3 bases removed from V and 3 bases from J, the gap between germline ends came to 9 bases. Germline V gene sequence: CDR1 LGHDT, CDR2 YNNKEL (reference sequence). This CDR3 region has 15 residues. This CDR3 reads CASSHNRGYNSPLHF. CDR3 coding DNA: TGTGCCAGCAGCCACAACAGAGGCTATAATTCACCCCTCCACTTT.

The rearrangement uses TRBV18 and TRBJ2-7, with 11 nucleotides matching TRBD2. V lost 4 bases and J lost 2; bases outside the gene matches: 4. In germline, CDR1 is KGHSH, CDR2 LQKENI. The CDR3 is made up of 15 amino acids. CDR3 loop: CASSQISGGAYEQYF. In DNA, the CDR3 is TGTGCCAGCTCACAAATTAGCGGGGGGGCCTACGAGCAGTACTTC.

The rearrangement links TRBV5-1 to TRBJ2-5, with D unclear. CDR3 size: 14 residues. CDR1 and CDR2 (germline): SGHRS, YFSETQ. V was pared by 0 bases and J by 4 bases, with 10 bases between. This CDR3 is CASSLAVALETQYF. The CDR3, as DNA: TGCGCCAGCAGCTTGGCGGTGGCCCTAGAGACCCAGTACTTC. Full variable domain (remainder filled in from reference TRBV5-1 and TRBJ2-5): KAGVTQTPRYLIKTRGQQVTLSCSPISGHRSVSWYQQTPGQGLQFLFEYFSETQRNKGNFPGRFSGRQFSNSRSEMNVSTLELGDSALYLCASSLAVALETQYFGPGTRLLVL.